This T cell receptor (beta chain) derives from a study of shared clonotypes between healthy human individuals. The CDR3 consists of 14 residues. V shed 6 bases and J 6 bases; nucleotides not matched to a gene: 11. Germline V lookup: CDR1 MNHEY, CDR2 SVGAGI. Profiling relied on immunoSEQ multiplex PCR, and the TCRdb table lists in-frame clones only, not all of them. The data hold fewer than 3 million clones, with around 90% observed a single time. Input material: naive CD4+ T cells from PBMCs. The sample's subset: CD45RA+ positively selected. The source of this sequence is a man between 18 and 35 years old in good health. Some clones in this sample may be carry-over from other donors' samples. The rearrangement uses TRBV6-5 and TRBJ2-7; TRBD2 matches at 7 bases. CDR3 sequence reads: CASRIVAGDGEQYF. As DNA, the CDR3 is TGTGCCAGCAGAATCGTGGCGGGAGATGGCGAGCAGTACTTC.